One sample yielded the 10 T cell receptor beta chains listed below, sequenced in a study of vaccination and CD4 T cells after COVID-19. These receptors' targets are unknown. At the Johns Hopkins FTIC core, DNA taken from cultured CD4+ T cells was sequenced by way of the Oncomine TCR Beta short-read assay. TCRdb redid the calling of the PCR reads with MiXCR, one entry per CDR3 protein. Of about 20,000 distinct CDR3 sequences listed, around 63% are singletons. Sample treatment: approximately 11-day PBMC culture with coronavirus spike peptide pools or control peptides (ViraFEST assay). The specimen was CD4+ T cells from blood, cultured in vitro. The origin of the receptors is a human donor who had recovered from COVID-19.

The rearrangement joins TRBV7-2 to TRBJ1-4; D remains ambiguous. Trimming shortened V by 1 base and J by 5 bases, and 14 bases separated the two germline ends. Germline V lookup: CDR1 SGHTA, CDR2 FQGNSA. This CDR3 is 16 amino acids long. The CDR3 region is CASSLERPQRNEKLFF. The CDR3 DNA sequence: TGTGCCAGCAGCTTAGAACGCCCCCAGCGGAATGAAAAACTGTTTTTT.

CDR3 nucleotides: TGTGCCAGCAGTGAACAGGATTTCCGCAATGAGCAGTTCTTC. Translation: CASSEQDFRNEQFF. The V gene is TRBV2, the J gene TRBJ2-1; D remains unclear. Germline CDR1 is SNHLY and CDR2 is FYNNEI. V shed 2 bases and J shed 6 bases, with 11 bases lying between them. This CDR3 region has 14 residues.

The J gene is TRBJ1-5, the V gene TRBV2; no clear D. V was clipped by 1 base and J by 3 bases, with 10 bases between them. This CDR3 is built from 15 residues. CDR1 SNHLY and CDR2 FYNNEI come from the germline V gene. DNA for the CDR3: TGTGCCAGCAGTGAAGACAGCTCCTACAATCAGCCCCAGCATTTT. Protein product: CASSEDSSYNQPQHF.

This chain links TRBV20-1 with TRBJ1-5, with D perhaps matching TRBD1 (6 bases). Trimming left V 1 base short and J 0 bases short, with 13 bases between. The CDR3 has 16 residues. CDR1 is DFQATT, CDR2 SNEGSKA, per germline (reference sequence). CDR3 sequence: CSARVAGAVSNQPQHF. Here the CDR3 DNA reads TGCAGTGCTAGAGTAGCGGGGGCGGTTAGCAATCAGCCCCAGCATTTT.

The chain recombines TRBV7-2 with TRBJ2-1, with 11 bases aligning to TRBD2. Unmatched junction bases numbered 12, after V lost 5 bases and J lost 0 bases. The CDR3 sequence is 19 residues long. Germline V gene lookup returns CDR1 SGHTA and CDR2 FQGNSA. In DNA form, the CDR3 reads TGTGCCAGCAGCCTATCCCATTCCGGGACTAGCGGCTCCTACAATGAGCAGTTCTTC. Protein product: CASSLSHSGTSGSYNEQFF.

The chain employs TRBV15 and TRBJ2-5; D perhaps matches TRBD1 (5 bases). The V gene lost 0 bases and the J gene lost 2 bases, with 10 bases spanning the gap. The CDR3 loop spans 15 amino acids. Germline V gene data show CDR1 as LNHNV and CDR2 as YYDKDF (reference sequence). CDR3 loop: CATSRDKAGQETQYF. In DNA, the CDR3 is TGTGCCACCAGCAGAGATAAGGCAGGGCAAGAGACCCAGTACTTC.

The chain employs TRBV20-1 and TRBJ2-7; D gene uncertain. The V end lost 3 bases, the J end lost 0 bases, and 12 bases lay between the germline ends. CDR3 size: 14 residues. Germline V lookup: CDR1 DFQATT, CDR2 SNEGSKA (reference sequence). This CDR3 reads CSASRTASSYEQYF. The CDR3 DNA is TGCAGTGCTAGTAGGACGGCGAGCTCCTACGAGCAGTACTTC.

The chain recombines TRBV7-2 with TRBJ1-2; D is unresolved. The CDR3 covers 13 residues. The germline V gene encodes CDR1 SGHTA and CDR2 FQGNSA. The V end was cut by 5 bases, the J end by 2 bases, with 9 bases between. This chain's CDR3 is CASSPALNYGYTF. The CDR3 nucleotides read TGTGCCAGCAGCCCAGCACTCAACTATGGCTACACCTTC. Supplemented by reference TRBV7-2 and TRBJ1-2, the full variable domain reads GAGVSQSPSNKVTEKGKDVELRCDPISGHTALYWYRQSLGQGLEFLIYFQGNSAPDKSGLPSDRFSAERTGGSVSTLTIQRTQQEDSAVYLCASSPALNYGYTFGSGTRLTVV.

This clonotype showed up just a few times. The CDR3 region is CAISESTRGASGSTDTQYF. Here the CDR3 DNA reads TGTGCCATCAGTGAGTCGACTCGTGGGGCTAGCGGGAGCACAGATACGCAGTATTTT. The chain recombines TRBV10-3 with TRBJ2-3; 8 positions match TRBD2. This CDR3 is built from 19 residues. V lost 0 bases, J lost 0 bases, and 11 bases stayed unmatched. Germline lookup yields CDR1 ENHRY and CDR2 SYGVKD.

The CDR3 protein is CASSSTGSSQPQHF. The CDR3 nucleotides are TGTGCCAGCAGCTCGACAGGGAGCAGCCAGCCCCAGCATTTT. The rearrangement links TRBV7-2 to TRBJ1-5; 7 positions agree with TRBD1. The CDR3 runs 14 residues. V shed 4 bases and J 7 bases; nucleotides not matched to a gene: 7. Germline V gene lookup returns CDR1 SGHTA and CDR2 FQGNSA.